The 6 T cell receptor beta chains in this list originate from one sample, sequenced in a study of Ad26.COV2.S vaccination and SARS-CoV-2 variants. The data were produced by immunoSEQ multiplex PCR, yet TCRdb's version contains in-frame clones alone and is incomplete. The profile shows more than 300,000 clones, 80% to 90% of them singletons. This sample's treatment: some 20 received Ad26.COV2.S at low or high dose, single or two shots; about five received placebo; per-sample allocation not given. Collection of samples fell on day 63 after the first vaccine or placebo injection. Sample: peripheral blood, taken in a trial of Ad26.COV2.S vaccine versus placebo. The receptors derive from a person aged 18-65 years who received the Ad26.COV2.S COVID-19 vaccine or a placebo.

The chain employs TRBV28 and TRBJ2-1; D is perhaps TRBD1 (6 bases). V was cut by 5 bases and J by 0 bases, with 20 bases left in between. CDR1 is MDHEN and CDR2 is SYDVKM in the germline V gene. The CDR3 length is 18 residues. The CDR3 DNA reads TGTGCCAGCAGTCCAACGTACGGACAGTTCAGCTCCTACAATGAGCAGTTCTTC. This translates into CASSPTYGQFSSYNEQFF.

The chain employs TRBV5-1 and TRBJ2-3; 9 positions match TRBD2. Looked up from germline, CDR1 is SGHRS and CDR2 is YFSETQ. After removal of 4 bases from V and 2 bases from J, the junction contained 5 bases not matched to a gene. This CDR3 spans 15 amino acids. DNA for the CDR3: TGCGCCAGCAGCCGGACTAGCGAAAACACAGATACGCAGTATTTT. Translation gives CASSRTSENTDTQYF. Variable domain in full (rest from reference TRBV5-1 and TRBJ2-3): KAGVTQTPRYLIKTRGQQVTLSCSPISGHRSVSWYQQTPGQGLQFLFEYFSETQRNKGNFPGRFSGRQFSNSRSEMNVSTLELGDSALYLCASSRTSENTDTQYFGPGTRLTVL.

The chain couples TRBV6-5 to TRBJ1-1; D not certain. Germline CDR1 is MNHEY and CDR2 is SVGAGI. Trimming stripped 6 bases from V and 2 bases from J, with 10 bases between. This CDR3 has 13 residues. CDR3 sequence: CASRRTDNTEAFF. Here the CDR3 DNA reads TGTGCCAGCAGGAGGACGGATAACACTGAAGCTTTCTTT.

This clone appeared once. The CDR3 loop is CASSQDPPGQGAQAFF. In DNA form, the CDR3 reads TGTGCCAGCAGCCAAGATCCGCCGGGACAGGGGGCCCAGGCTTTCTTT. The chain joins TRBV3-1 (or the pseudogene TRBV3-2) to TRBJ1-1, with 12 bases identical to TRBD1. This CDR3 has 16 amino acids. Trimming cost V 0 bases and J 11 bases; bases outside gene matches: 10. Germline loops: CDR1 LGHDT, CDR2 YNNKEL (reference sequence).

V is TRBV13 and J is TRBJ1-1, with 7 bases fitting TRBD1. Germline V gene sequence: CDR1 PRHDT, CDR2 FYEKMQ (reference sequence). The CDR3 has 12 residues. Losses at the gene ends were 5 bases for V and 6 bases for J; bases not matched to a gene: 3. The chain's CDR3 is CASSEGQPEAFF. CDR3 sequence (DNA): TGTGCCAGCAGCGAGGGACAGCCTGAAGCTTTCTTT. Supplemented by reference TRBV13 and TRBJ1-1, the full variable domain reads AAGVIQSPRHLIKEKRETATLKCYPIPRHDTVYWYQQGPGQDPQFLISFYEKMQSDKGSIPDRFSAQQFSDYHSELNMSSLELGDSALYFCASSEGQPEAFFGQGTRLTVV.

V gene TRBV6-6 combines with J gene TRBJ2-7; 8 bases agree with TRBD1. CDR3 length: 14 amino acids. V was pared by 5 bases and J by 2 bases, with 5 bases of the junction left unmatched. Germline V gives CDR1 MNHNY, CDR2 SVGAGI (reference sequence). In DNA, the CDR3 is TGTGCCAGCAGTACCGGACAGGGAACCTACGAGCAGTACTTC. Translating it yields CASSTGQGTYEQYF.